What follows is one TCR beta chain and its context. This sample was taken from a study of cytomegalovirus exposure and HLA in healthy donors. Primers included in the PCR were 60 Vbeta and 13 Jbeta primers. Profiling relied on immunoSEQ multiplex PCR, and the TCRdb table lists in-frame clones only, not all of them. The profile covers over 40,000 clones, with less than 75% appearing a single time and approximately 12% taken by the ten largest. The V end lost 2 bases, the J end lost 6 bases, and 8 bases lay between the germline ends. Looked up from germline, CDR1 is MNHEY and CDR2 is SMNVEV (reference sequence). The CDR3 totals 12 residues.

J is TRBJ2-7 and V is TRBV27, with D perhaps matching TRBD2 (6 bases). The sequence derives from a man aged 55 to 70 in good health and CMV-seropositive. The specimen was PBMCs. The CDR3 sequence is CASSLKGGEQYF. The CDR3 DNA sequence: TGTGCCAGCAGTTTAAAGGGAGGCGAGCAGTACTTC.